A single TCR beta chain is shown here with its context. No antigen is known for it. The study ran its PCR with 60 Vbeta and 13 Jbeta primers. TCRdb's copy holds only in-frame clones and misses some; the assay was immunoSEQ multiplex PCR. The listing contains 77,000 or so clones. The data are from a study of cytomegalovirus exposure and HLA in healthy donors. Overall study findings and caveats: It was reported that the classifier diagnosed cytomegalovirus status with high specificity and sensitivity in both the original and validation cohorts. Testing in vitro showed a few CMV-associated chains specific for CMV antigens.

The receptor was isolated from a man in his thirties or forties in good health and CMV-seronegative. Sequenced material: PBMCs.

CDR3 loop: CASSYNGLGGTEAFF. CDR3 bases: TGTGCCAGCAGTTACAACGGGCTGGGGGGCACTGAAGCTTTCTTT. The rearrangement links TRBV6-5 to TRBJ1-1, with a tentative D call TRBD1 (5 bases). The germline gives CDR1 MNHEY, CDR2 SVGAGI. V lost 2 bases and J lost 4, with 14 bases in between. The CDR3 contains 15 residues.